The T cell receptor (beta chain) under discussion was sequenced for a study of blood T cells in healthy people across ages. Findings of the study overall: The study found more naive CD4+ cells and higher diversity in long-lived than aged donors. Older individuals had lower TCR beta diversity per million T cells (the decline was roughly linear). The study lacked donor CMV status, which possibly confounded expanded clonotype changes.

There are many counts of this clonotype. Its specificity is unknown. Sample-barcoded 5' priming and a J-beta primer mix drove a second PCR of about 6 to 12 cycles. TCRdb re-derived calls from the 5' RACE reads in MiXCR, one entry per CDR3 protein. The sample has 600,000 or so distinct CDR3 sequences, around 31% seen once. The germline V gene encodes CDR1 SGHRS and CDR2 YFSETQ. This CDR3 contains 15 residues. Trimming removed 3 bases at V and 2 bases at J, with 13 bases between. The sequencing input was blood. The TCR was taken from a woman older than 75 in good health. The chain combines TRBV5-1 with TRBJ2-3; D might be TRBD2 (7 bases). The CDR3 DNA reads TGCGCCAGCAGCTCGGGGGGCCTCGTCACAGATACGCAGTATTTT. This codes for CASSSGGLVTDTQYF.